Following are 32 T cell receptor beta chains from one sample sequenced in a study of human T cells and chemical hapten exposure. TCRdb independently ran MiXCR on the RACE reads; one entry per CDR3 protein. The table records about 70,000 distinct CDR3 sequences, 7.5% to 9.5% of them present only once. Time point noted: patch test 2, 6 weeks after DPC sensitization. The treatment denotes: therapeutic diphenylcyclopropenone sensitization with weekly scalp DPC. Material: whole blood, obtained in connection with sensitization to the hapten diphenylcyclopropenone (DPC). The receptors originated from a woman aged 45-65 years with alopecia areata. Some clones in this sample may be carry-over from other donors' samples.

This clonotype has just a few counts. V and J are TRBV5-4 and TRBJ2-1; 11 bases fit TRBD1. V dropped 3 bases and J dropped 4; count of bases not matched to a gene: 9. Germline V lookup: CDR1 SGHNT, CDR2 YYREEE (reference sequence). This CDR3 spans 17 amino acids. The CDR3 DNA is TGTGCCAGCAGCTCCAATGCCGGGACAGGGGGGTACAATGAGCAGTTCTTC. Amino acids: CASSSNAGTGGYNEQFF.

In its sample, this clonotype was seen many times. The V call is TRBV3-1, the J call TRBJ1-1; the D is unclear. V lost 0 bases to trimming and J lost 5 bases, with 13 bases between them. The CDR3 runs 15 residues. Germline assignment: CDR1 LGHDT and CDR2 YNNKEL (reference sequence). In DNA form, the CDR3 reads TGTGCCAGCAGCCAAGATCCGCCAGGTTTAACTGAAGCTTTCTTT. It translates to CASSQDPPGLTEAFF.

This clonotype was recorded at least ten times. V and J are TRBV12-3 or TRBV12-4 and TRBJ2-3; no firm D call. Trimming shortened V by 2 bases and J by 3 bases, and 3 bases separated the two germline ends. The CDR3 extends over 12 amino acids. The CDR3 DNA reads TGTGCCAGCAGTTTACTGACAGATACGCAGTATTTT. This sequence encodes CASSLLTDTQYF.

This clonotype was recorded a few times. The chain joins TRBV7-9 to TRBJ1-1; 9 nucleotides line up with TRBD1. The CDR3 runs 17 residues. The J segment lost 1 base and the V segment lost 5 bases, leaving 11 bases of the junction unmatched. Germline loops: CDR1 SEHNR, CDR2 FQNEAQ (reference sequence). In DNA, the CDR3 is TGTGCCAGCAGCCCTGCACAGGGGGCCGTTGGGAACACTGAAGCTTTCTTT. This encodes CASSPAQGAVGNTEAFF.

This clonotype came up many times. The chain carries TRBV12-3 or TRBV12-4 and TRBJ1-1, with D hard to call. V was shortened by 2 bases and J by 0 bases, with 7 bases between the two germline ends. There are 14 residues in the CDR3. The CDR3 nucleotides are TGTGCCAGCAGTTTAACACCCATGAACACTGAAGCTTTCTTT. Its translation is CASSLTPMNTEAFF.

The J gene is TRBJ1-1, the V gene TRBV7-2; 8 bases match TRBD1. Germline V gene sequence: CDR1 SGHTA, CDR2 FQGNSA. J gave up 7 bases and V 5 bases, and 9 bases lay outside the gene matches. The CDR3 extends over 14 amino acids. The CDR3 DNA is TGTGCCAGCAGCCCGGACAGGGAGGGGGATGAAGCTTTCTTT. The encoded protein is CASSPDREGDEAFF.

Many counts were recorded for this clonotype. The chain has TRBV28 and TRBJ2-7, with TRBD2 identical over 12 bases. V shed 4 bases, J shed 5 bases, and the junction held 3 bases outside the gene matches. The length of the CDR3 is 14 residues. Germline CDR1 and CDR2: MDHEN and SYDVKM. In DNA, the CDR3 is TGTGCCAGCAGTTCCCTAGCGGGAGGGAACGAGCAGTACTTC. Translation: CASSSLAGGNEQYF.

Ten or more counts support this clonotype. The rearrangement uses TRBV7-3 and TRBJ1-1; 8 positions agree with TRBD1. Losses at the gene ends were 4 bases for V and 7 bases for J; bases not matched to a gene: 5. Germline values: CDR1 SGHTA, CDR2 FQGTGA. This CDR3 region has 13 residues. CDR3 bases: TGTGCCAGCAGCTCCAGGACAGGGAATGAAGCTTTCTTT. It yields the protein CASSSRTGNEAFF.

The J gene is TRBJ2-3, the V gene TRBV6-1; unclear D gene. The germline V gene has CDR1 MNHNS and CDR2 SASEGT. The CDR3 runs 15 residues. The germline V and J ends were trimmed by 10 bases and 1 base, with 18 bases remaining between them. CDR3 amino acids: CATLKFGYGTDTQYF. CDR3 bases: TGTGCCACCCTTAAATTCGGCTATGGCACAGATACGCAGTATTTT.

This clonotype showed up just a few times. The chain combines TRBV7-2 with TRBJ2-1; 8 nucleotides line up with TRBD2. The V gene's germline CDR1 is SGHTA and CDR2 FQGNSA. Germline trimming cut 5 bases from V and 5 bases from J; bases unmatched to any gene: 8. This CDR3 contains 15 residues. CDR3 sequence (DNA): TGTGCCAGCAGCCTCCAGGGGCGGGGGGACAATGAGCAGTTCTTC. Residues: CASSLQGRGDNEQFF.

This clonotype was seen repeatedly, ten times or more. Written as DNA, the CDR3 is TGCGCCAGCAGCCAAGTGATGGGGACTAATGAAAAACTGTTTTTT. Amino acid sequence: CASSQVMGTNEKLFF. The V and J genes are TRBV4-3 and TRBJ1-4; no clear D. The germline V gene has CDR1 LGHNA and CDR2 YSLEER. The ends were cut back, 1 base at V and 2 bases at J, with 8 bases in the middle. The CDR3 runs to 15 residues.

The chain recombines TRBV29-1 with TRBJ1-2, with 8 bases identical to TRBD1. Trimming removed 6 bases from V and 9 bases from J; junction bases left unmatched: 9. This CDR3 is 12 amino acids long. CDR1 and CDR2 (germline): SQVTM, ANQGSEA. The CDR3: CSVEAGGGSYTF. CDR3 nucleotides: TGCAGCGTCGAGGCAGGGGGCGGGAGCTACACCTTC.

In this sample, this clonotype turned up a few times. The chain has TRBV7-9 and TRBJ2-5; 7 positions agree with TRBD1. The V gene end was trimmed by 1 base and the J gene end by 2 bases; junction bases not matched to a gene: 1. The CDR3 totals 14 residues. CDR1 is SEHNR, CDR2 FQNEAQ, per germline (reference sequence). The CDR3 protein is CASSLGQGQETQYF. Written as DNA, the CDR3 is TGTGCCAGCAGCTTAGGACAGGGACAAGAGACCCAGTACTTC.

This clonotype was observed a few times. This chain joins TRBV9 and TRBJ1-5, with D possibly being TRBD1 (5 bases). V was shortened by 0 bases and J by 3 bases, with 10 bases between the two germline ends. CDR1 SGDLS and CDR2 YYNGEE come from the germline V gene. The CDR3 length is 15 residues. CDR3 nucleotides: TGTGCCAGCAGCGTAGGGGGGGGTCCCAATCAGCCCCAGCATTTT. This encodes CASSVGGGPNQPQHF. The full variable domain, completed using reference TRBV9 and TRBJ1-5, is DSGVTQTPKHLITATGQRVTLRCSPRSGDLSVYWYQQSLDQGLQFLIQYYNGEERAKGNILERFSAQQFPDLHSELNLSSLELGDSALYFCASSVGGGPNQPQHFGDGTRLSIL.

The table lists this clonotype with a few counts. The V and J genes are TRBV6-2 or TRBV6-3 and TRBJ2-7, with TRBD2 identical over 8 bases. CDR1 MNHEY and CDR2 SVGEGT come from the germline V gene. With 6 bases clipped from V and 3 bases from J, the junction kept 10 bases outside the gene matches. The CDR3 contains 15 residues. The CDR3 nucleotides are TGTGCCAGCAGATCCGGGGGGGCCGAGGTCTACGAGCAGTACTTC. As protein: CASRSGGAEVYEQYF.

This chain uses TRBV4-2 with TRBJ2-4; D might be TRBD2 (5 bases). The germline CDR1 and CDR2 sequences are LGHNA and YNFKEQ. V gave up 2 bases and J gave up 0 bases, with 20 bases separating them. This CDR3 comprises 19 residues. CDR3 coding DNA: TGTGCCAGCAGCCAACAGGCAGGAGGCGTGGATCTAGCCAAAAACATTCAGTACTTC. Translation gives CASSQQAGGVDLAKNIQYF.

This clonotype was observed a few times. This sequence joins TRBV5-1 and TRBJ2-2; 12 bases align to TRBD2. Trimming at V came to 2 bases and at J to 3 bases, leaving 8 bases not matched to a gene. CDR3 length: 18 amino acids. Germline CDR1 reads SGHRS; CDR2 reads YFSETQ. The CDR3 bases are TGCGCCAGCAGCTTCAGGACTAGCGGGAATCACGACACCGGGGAGCTGTTTTTT. Protein: CASSFRTSGNHDTGELFF.

This clonotype was counted only a few times. The chain employs TRBV4-2 and TRBJ2-7; D gene unclear. Trimming left V 2 bases short and J 3 bases short, with 8 bases between. Germline lookup yields CDR1 LGHNA and CDR2 YNFKEQ. CDR3 size: 13 residues. CDR3 loop: CASSQSPVYEQYF. In DNA, the CDR3 is TGTGCCAGCAGCCAATCTCCGGTCTACGAGCAGTACTTC.

This clonotype was picked up many times. The chain employs TRBV6-5 and TRBJ1-4; the D is unclear. The CDR3 spans 13 residues. CDR1 MNHEY and CDR2 SVGAGI come from the germline V gene. Trimming took off 6 bases at V and 16 bases at J, with 21 bases between the two ends. CDR3 sequence: CASSLPAHELGFF. DNA for the CDR3: TGTGCCAGCAGCCTACCAGCCCATGAGTTAGGGTTTTTT.

The gene calls are TRBV20-1 and TRBJ1-6; D remains ambiguous. Germline-derived CDR1 and CDR2 are DFQATT and SNEGSKA (reference sequence). The CDR3 runs 12 residues. Trimming pared 2 bases from V and 8 bases from J, leaving 7 bases between. CDR3 sequence (DNA): TGCAGTGCTAGACAGGTGGATTCACCCCTCCACTTT. Its translation is CSARQVDSPLHF.

The sample holds one count of this clonotype. The V call is TRBV27, the J call TRBJ1-6; weak D call: TRBD1 (6 bases). This CDR3 spans 13 amino acids. V shed 3 bases and J shed 10 bases, with 10 bases lying between them. Germline CDR1 is MNHEY and CDR2 is SMNVEV (reference sequence). The CDR3 DNA reads TGTGCCAGCAGTTTTACAGGGATGTCACCCCTCCACTTT. This sequence encodes CASSFTGMSPLHF.

In this sample, this clonotype turned up a few times. The chain employs TRBV6-6 and TRBJ1-6; D not certain. Germline lookup yields CDR1 MNHNY and CDR2 SVGAGI (reference sequence). The V end lost 2 bases, the J end lost 7 bases, and 12 bases lay between the germline ends. The CDR3 contains 15 residues. The CDR3 sequence: CASSYLAGPNSPLHF. As DNA, the CDR3 is TGTGCCAGCAGTTACCTAGCCGGACCAAATTCACCCCTCCACTTT.

This clonotype was detected ten times or more. The rearrangement joins TRBV3-1 to TRBJ2-3; TRBD1 might be the D (6 bases). Trimming stripped 4 bases from V and 1 base from J, with 15 bases between. Germline loops: CDR1 LGHDT, CDR2 YNNKEL (reference sequence). The CDR3 consists of 16 residues. CDR3: CASSRQGSFGTDTQYF. The DNA for the CDR3 is TGTGCCAGCAGCCGTCAGGGGTCTTTTGGCACAGATACGCAGTATTTT.

There are a few counts of this clonotype. The chain uses TRBV12-3 or TRBV12-4 and TRBJ1-2; no reliable D call. This CDR3 has 13 residues. The V end was cut by 3 bases, the J end by 2 bases, with 7 bases between. The DNA of the CDR3 is TGTGCCAGCAGTTTGCCCGGGAACTATGGCTACACCTTC. Protein product: CASSLPGNYGYTF.

This clonotype was seen a few times. The chain is built from TRBV6-2 or TRBV6-3 and TRBJ1-1; 7 bases map to TRBD1. The V segment lost 2 bases and the J segment 0 bases; nucleotides outside the gene matches: 6. Germline CDR1 MNHEY, CDR2 SVGEGT. This CDR3 has 16 residues. The CDR3 is CASSYPEGGLNTEAFF. The CDR3 coding sequence is TGTGCCAGCAGTTACCCCGAAGGGGGCCTGAACACTGAAGCTTTCTTT.

As for this clonotype: The CDR3 end shows no conserved phenylalanine or tryptophan, and so a read error is likely. This sequence joins TRBV5-1 and TRBJ2-3, with D possibly called TRBD1 or TRBD2 (5 bases each). The CDR3 is 16 amino acids. The ends were cut back, 3 bases at V and 5 bases at J, with 19 bases in the middle. Germline lookup yields CDR1 SGHRS and CDR2 YFSETQ. The CDR3 here is CASSSTGTRGEDTQYY. The CDR3 region has the DNA TGCGCCAGCAGCTCCACCGGGACGAGGGGAGAAGATACGCAGTATTAT.

This clonotype was picked up many times. This rearrangement joins TRBV13 to TRBJ1-6, with unresolved D. V lost 5 bases to trimming and J lost 0 bases, with 23 bases between them. Germline values: CDR1 PRHDT, CDR2 FYEKMQ (reference sequence). The length of the CDR3 is 20 residues. The CDR3: CASSRYLRISSSSYNSPLHF. CDR3 in DNA: TGTGCCAGCAGCCGATACCTTAGGATCTCCTCGAGCTCCTATAATTCACCCCTCCACTTT. Looking up the rest from reference TRBV13 and TRBJ1-6 gives the full variable domain: AAGVIQSPRHLIKEKRETATLKCYPIPRHDTVYWYQQGPGQDPQFLISFYEKMQSDKGSIPDRFSAQQFSDYHSELNMSSLELGDSALYFCASSRYLRISSSSYNSPLHFGNGTRLTVT.

As to this clonotype: One end of the junction does not line up with germline, which may come from a read error. The chain employs TRBV15 and TRBJ2-7; TRBD2 matches 9 bases. The germline V gene has CDR1 LNHNV and CDR2 YYDKDF (reference sequence). The CDR3 sequence is 16 residues long. The CDR3 region is CATSRELAGSSYEQYF. The CDR3, as DNA: TGTGCCACCAGCCGAGAACTAGCGGGTTCCTCCTACGAGCAGTACTTC.

J is TRBJ2-2 and V is TRBV13; possible D gene TRBD2, 6 bases. V lost 5 bases, J lost 1 base, and 8 bases lay in between. Germline V gene sequence: CDR1 PRHDT, CDR2 FYEKMQ (reference sequence). This CDR3 is built from 14 residues. CDR3 protein: CASSGGLNTGELFF. In DNA form, the CDR3 reads TGTGCCAGCAGCGGGGGACTGAACACCGGGGAGCTGTTTTTT.

This clonotype was seen a handful of times. The chain employs TRBV4-1 and TRBJ2-7; the D gene could be TRBD1 or TRBD2 (5 bases each). The CDR3 contains 15 residues. Germline lookup yields CDR1 MGHRA and CDR2 YSYEKL. The V end lost 3 bases, the J end lost 4 bases, and 16 bases lay between the germline ends. CDR3 in amino acids: CASSHLGTSWYEQYF. DNA for the CDR3: TGCGCCAGCAGCCATCTCGGGACGTCGTGGTACGAGCAGTACTTC.

This clonotype has just a few counts. This chain connects TRBV5-4 to TRBJ2-7, with TRBD2 as a possible D gene (7 bases). The CDR3 is 14 amino acids. Trimming stripped 3 bases from V and 2 bases from J, with 12 bases between. The germline gives CDR1 SGHNT, CDR2 YYREEE (reference sequence). The CDR3 here is CASSSEGGAYEQYF. The DNA for the CDR3 is TGTGCCAGCAGCTCCGAGGGGGGGGCCTACGAGCAGTACTTC.

This sequence joins TRBV5-1 and TRBJ2-4; 11 nucleotides align to TRBD2. Germline values: CDR1 SGHRS, CDR2 YFSETQ. Trimming removed 4 bases from V and 11 bases from J; junction bases left unmatched: 11. This CDR3 is built from 15 residues. The CDR3 here is CASSLSSGGPPLQYF. The CDR3 DNA reads as TGCGCCAGCAGCCTCTCTAGCGGGGGGCCCCCACTTCAGTACTTC.